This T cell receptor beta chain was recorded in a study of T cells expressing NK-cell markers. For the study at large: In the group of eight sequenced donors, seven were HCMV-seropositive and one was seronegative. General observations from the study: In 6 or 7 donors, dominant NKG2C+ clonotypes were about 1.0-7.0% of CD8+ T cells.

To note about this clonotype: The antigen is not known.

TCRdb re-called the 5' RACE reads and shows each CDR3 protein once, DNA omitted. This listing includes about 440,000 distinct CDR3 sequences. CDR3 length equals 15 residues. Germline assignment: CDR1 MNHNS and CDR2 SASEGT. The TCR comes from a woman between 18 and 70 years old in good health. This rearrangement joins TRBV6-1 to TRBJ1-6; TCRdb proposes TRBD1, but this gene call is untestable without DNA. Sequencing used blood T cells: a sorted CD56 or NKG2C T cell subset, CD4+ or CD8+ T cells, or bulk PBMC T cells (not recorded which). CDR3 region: CASSTQGASNSPLHF.